The rows below give T cell receptor beta chains drawn from one sample of a study of T-cell memory formation after mild COVID-19. A single record per CDR3 protein comes from TCRdb applying MiXCR to the 5' RACE reads. The sample has fewer than 500,000 distinct CDR3 sequences, nearly 25% seen once. The material sequenced was PBMCs or a T cell subset sorted from them (not recorded which). All receptors come from an adult woman who had mild COVID-19 (a few samples of this study predate the infection). Cell type and time point are not known. The conserved cysteine and the conserved F or W are not part of the CDR3 here. Each record gives: J gene, V gene, CDR3 protein.

J: TRBJ2-2; V: TRBV5-4; CDR3: ASSLKDTGELF
J: TRBJ2-7; V: TRBV29-1; CDR3: SVEGAGNEQY
J: TRBJ2-2; V: TRBV15; CDR3: ATSREGSVPPGELF
J: TRBJ2-7; V: TRBV5-5; CDR3: ASSLEFGGPKTYEQY
J: TRBJ2-1; V: TRBV7-8; CDR3: ASSSPLGSYNEQF
J: TRBJ1-3; V: TRBV2; CDR3: ASSVGGNTIY
J: TRBJ2-1; V: TRBV28; CDR3: ASTKRLAGGGEQF
J: TRBJ2-1; V: TRBV12-3/TRBV12-4; CDR3: ASTLGTSNEQF
J: TRBJ2-3; V: TRBV4-1; CDR3: ASSRRSQGVGTDTQY
J: TRBJ1-1; V: TRBV20-1; CDR3: SARGGQGQTNTEAF
J: TRBJ2-1; V: TRBV5-1; CDR3: ASSLQGRNEQF
J: TRBJ2-7; V: TRBV20-1; CDR3: SARKGQRAYEQY
J: TRBJ2-1; V: TRBV12-3/TRBV12-4; CDR3: ASSAGLAGASIRF
J: TRBJ2-2; V: TRBV7-9; CDR3: ASSPSARTGELF
J: TRBJ1-1; V: TRBV7-9; CDR3: ASSPRRSTMNTEAF
J: TRBJ1-1; V: TRBV3-1; CDR3: ATRGGTEAF
J: TRBJ2-7; V: TRBV4-1; CDR3: ASQGPGSYEQY
J: TRBJ2-1; V: TRBV20-1; CDR3: SGLAGGNSYNEQF
J: TRBJ1-4; V: TRBV12-3/TRBV12-4; CDR3: ASSPAGQGGSTNEKLF
J: TRBJ2-7; V: TRBV6-2/TRBV6-3; CDR3: ASSSRLAGDPHEQY
J: TRBJ1-4; V: TRBV10-3; CDR3: AISPQGTNEKLF
J: TRBJ2-7; V: TRBV25-1; CDR3: ASSAQGAGEQY
J: TRBJ1-1; V: TRBV30; CDR3: AWSLGRGAGAF
J: TRBJ1-1; V: TRBV4-1; CDR3: ASSQVRIMNTEAF
J: TRBJ1-1; V: TRBV12-3/TRBV12-4; CDR3: ASSKGTDGPPEAF
J: TRBJ2-3; V: TRBV4-3; CDR3: ASSQDIAGVPDTQY
J: TRBJ2-7; V: TRBV29-1; CDR3: STVGEAASSYEQY
J: TRBJ1-2; V: TRBV6-5; CDR3: ASSYGGAYGYT
J: TRBJ2-7; V: TRBV7-6; CDR3: ASSSAPSGRDEQY